The T cell receptor beta chain described here comes from a study of technical replicates of blood from several donors (dated by TCRdb to about 2017). Of note for this clone: The target of this receptor is not known. No clone much larger than this one lies a single base away; base qualities are absent.

Libraries were built with the immunoSEQ multiplex PCR assay. In its TCRdb copy, this immuneACCESS table keeps in-frame sequences only and misses some clones. Where compared with another copy, unresolved V genes explain less than half of these, and the others have no known cause. Across this sample there are approximately 70,000 clones, with 92% seen only once. About 0.39% of the sample belongs to the ten largest clones. Reading the germline V gene (reference sequence) gives CDR1 DFQATT and CDR2 SNEGSKA. Trimming removed 5 bases from V and 2 bases from J, leaving 6 bases between the germline ends. The CDR3 spans 11 residues, from the cysteine through the phenylalanine. The CDR3 DNA has 33 bases and is translated from base 1.

This receptor chain uses TRBV20-1 and TRBJ1-2; the D gene is unclear. This clonotype was sampled from a human donor in good health. Material for sequencing was T cells isolated from PBMCs. The DNA reads as follows: TGCAGTGCTGCGATGAACTATGGCTACACCTTC. The resulting protein is CSAAMNYGYTF.